This TCR beta chain stems from a study of OX40 agonist ivuxolimab in advanced cancers. About the study: The dose of intravenous ivuxolimab that patients received every 2 weeks ranged from 0.01 to 10 mg/kg. Study-wide results and caveats: Dose levels from 0.1 to 3.0 mg/kg saw CD4+ and CD8+ blood T cells expand clonally by week 6.

Measured with immunoSEQ multiplex PCR; TCRdb has only the in-frame clones, and not every one. The sample carries 70,000 to 95,000 clones, around 87% recorded once. Turning to this clone: Its antigen is still unknown. This sample also contains other DNA sequences that code for the same CDR3.

V shed 0 bases, J shed 4 bases, and the junction held 7 bases outside the gene matches. Germline-derived CDR1 and CDR2 are SGHRS and YFSETQ. This CDR3 comprises 15 residues. The receptor was derived from an adult with an advanced solid tumor such as melanoma, head and neck, liver or kidney cancer. The material sequenced was CD4+ or CD8+ T cells sorted from blood, taken in a trial of the OX40 agonist ivuxolimab. The V and J genes are TRBV5-1 and TRBJ2-7; 7 positions agree with TRBD1. DNA of the CDR3: TGCGCCAGCAGCTTGGGACCGGGACAGCAATACGAGCAGTACTTC. Its protein is CASSLGPGQQYEQYF.